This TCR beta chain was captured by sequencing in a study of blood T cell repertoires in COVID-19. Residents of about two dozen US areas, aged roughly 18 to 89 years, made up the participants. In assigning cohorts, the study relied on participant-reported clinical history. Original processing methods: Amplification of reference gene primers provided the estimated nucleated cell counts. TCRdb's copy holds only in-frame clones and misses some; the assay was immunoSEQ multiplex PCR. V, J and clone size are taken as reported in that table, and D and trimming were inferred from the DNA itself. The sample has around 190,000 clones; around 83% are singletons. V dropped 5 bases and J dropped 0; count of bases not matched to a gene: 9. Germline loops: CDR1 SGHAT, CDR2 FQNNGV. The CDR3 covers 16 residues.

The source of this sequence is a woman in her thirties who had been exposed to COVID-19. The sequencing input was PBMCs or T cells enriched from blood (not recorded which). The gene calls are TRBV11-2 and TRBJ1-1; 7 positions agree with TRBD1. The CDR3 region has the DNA TGTGCCAGCAGCCCGAGACAGGGCCCCATGAACACTGAAGCTTTCTTT. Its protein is CASSPRQGPMNTEAFF.